Listed below are T cell receptor beta chains from one sample, sequenced in a study of blood T cell repertoires in COVID-19. Sequenced by immunoSEQ multiplex PCR; TCRdb stores in-frame clones only, minus some. The table shows tens of thousands of clones, with around 90% occurring only once. Sequencing was carried out using peripheral blood. The receptor source for this set is a man aged 55 to 70 with COVID-19, enrolled during active disease. The CDR3 runs from the conserved cysteine through the conserved F or W. D genes are given only for firm matches. Clone size appears in some rows only: once, few, many, or a class for an expanded clone.

TRBV5-4	TRBD2	TRBJ2-7	few	14	TGTGCCAGCAGCTTGTCCAGCGGGAGGTACGAGCAGTACTTC	CASSLSSGRYEQYF
TRBV2	TRBD1	TRBJ2-5	-	12	TGTGCCAGCAGGGGGACAGAAGAGACCCAGTACTTC	CASRGTEETQYF
TRBV3-1/TRBV3-2	TRBD1	TRBJ1-3	-	14	TGTGCCAGCAGCCTCCGGGACAGGTTAAACACCATATATTTT	CASSLRDRLNTIYF
TRBV19	TRBD1	TRBJ1-1	-	14	TGTGCCAGTAGCTTAACAGGGGGTTGGACTGAAGCTTTCTTT	CASSLTGGWTEAFF
TRBV30	-	TRBJ2-7	-	12	TGTGCCTGGAGTGTACTTGTCCACGAGCAGTACTTC	CAWSVLVHEQYF
TRBV10-3	-	TRBJ2-3	-	15	TGTGCCATCCTTACTTCGGACACTAACACAGATACGCAGTATTTT	CAILTSDTNTDTQYF
TRBV28	TRBD1	TRBJ2-1	-	16	TGTGCCAGCAGTTTACCAAGACAGGGCACATACAATGAGCAGTTCTTC	CASSLPRQGTYNEQFF
TRBV19	-	TRBJ1-3	-	13	TGTGCCAGCTCCATCGACAGGGGAAACACCATATATTTT	CASSIDRGNTIYF
TRBV5-6	TRBD2	TRBJ2-5	-	17	TGTGCCAGCAGCTTGTACTTTAGCGGGAGGGCTGAAGAGACCCAGTACTTC	CASSLYFSGRAEETQYF
TRBV6-5	-	TRBJ1-6	-	15	TGTGCCAGCAGTTACTCCGGGGACTCAGCGTCACCCCTCCACTTT	CASSYSGDSASPLHF
TRBV7-8	-	TRBJ1-2	-	12	TGTGCCAGCAGCCCCCTTAACTATGGCTACACCTTC	CASSPLNYGYTF
TRBV24-1	TRBD2	TRBJ2-7	-	17	TGTGCCACCAGTGAAGGGGCTAGCGGGACGGGTTCGGGAGAGCAGTACTTC	CATSEGASGTGSGEQYF
TRBV29-1	-	TRBJ2-5	-	12	TGCAGCGTTGTTCCCCCGGAAGAGACCCAGTACTTC	CSVVPPEETQYF
TRBV3-1/TRBV3-2	TRBD2	TRBJ2-7	-	15	TGTGCCAGCAGCCAAGATAGAGCGGGAGGTGCCGAGCAGTACTTC	CASSQDRAGGAEQYF
TRBV9	TRBD1	TRBJ1-6	-	18	TGTGCCAGCAGCCCTCGACAGGGCAGGGGCTCCTATAATTCACCCCTCCACTTT	CASSPRQGRGSYNSPLHF
TRBV7-3	TRBD1	TRBJ2-1	once	14	TGTGCCAGCAGCTTTCAAACAGGGGGCGATGAGCAGTTCTTC	CASSFQTGGDEQFF